Below, 5 T cell receptor beta chains from the same sample are listed, as sequenced in a study of Ad26.COV2.S vaccination and SARS-CoV-2 variants. Regarding treatment: around 19 received Ad26.COV2.S at low or high dose, single or two shots; several received placebo; per-sample allocation not given. Following the first vaccine or placebo injection, samples were taken on day 63. Sequencing used immunoSEQ multiplex PCR; TCRdb keeps in-frame clones, though not all of them. This sample yields about 430,000 clones, of which about nine tenths are seen a single time; 10% to 15% belongs to the top ten. The sample in question was peripheral blood, obtained in a trial of Ad26.COV2.S vaccine versus placebo. These receptors all stem from a person aged 18-65 years who received the Ad26.COV2.S COVID-19 vaccine or a placebo.

The chain combines TRBV19 with TRBJ2-7; 9 bases are a match to TRBD2. From germline, CDR1 is LNHDA and CDR2 SQIVND (reference sequence). CDR3 length equals 15 residues. V trimming: 5 bases; J trimming: 0 bases; junction bases outside the gene matches: 5. Here the CDR3 DNA reads TGTGCCAGTAGTCTACTAGCGGGCCCCTCCTACGAGCAGTACTTC. It yields the protein CASSLLAGPSYEQYF.

The count of this clone is one. This chain uses TRBV4-1 with TRBJ2-2; no clear D gene. Looked up from germline, CDR1 is MGHRA and CDR2 is YSYEKL. The V gene lost 1 base and the J gene lost 4 bases, with 10 bases spanning the gap. The CDR3 sequence is 15 residues long. CDR3 nucleotides: TGCGCCAGCAGCCAAGTAGGCGAGCTCACCGGGGAGCTGTTTTTT. Protein: CASSQVGELTGELFF.

The chain joins TRBV11-3 to TRBJ2-2; the D gene is possibly TRBD1 (5 bases). Deletions cut 3 bases from V and 0 bases from J, with 8 bases between. The CDR3 runs 15 residues. Germline assignment: CDR1 SGHNT and CDR2 YENEEA. The chain's CDR3 is CASSLGQANTGELFF. CDR3 sequence (DNA): TGTGCCAGCAGCTTGGGGCAGGCGAACACCGGGGAGCTGTTTTTT.

The rearrangement uses TRBV9 and TRBJ2-1; D possibly matches TRBD1 or TRBD2 (5 bases each). The germline V gene encodes CDR1 SGDLS and CDR2 YYNGEE. Trimming pared 0 bases from V and 5 bases from J, leaving 15 bases between. The length of the CDR3 is 16 residues. The DNA for the CDR3 is TGTGCCAGCAGCGTAGACCTGGGGGTTCGGGACAATGAGCAGTTCTTC. Its protein is CASSVDLGVRDNEQFF.

The V gene is TRBV7-2, the J gene TRBJ2-7, with 12 bases identical to TRBD2. This CDR3 is built from 15 residues. V was pared by 4 bases and J by 3 bases, with 4 bases of the junction left unmatched. Germline V lookup: CDR1 SGHTA, CDR2 FQGNSA. DNA of the CDR3: TGTGCCAGCAGCTCGCAGGGACTAGCGGGCTACGAGCAGTACTTC. Amino acids: CASSSQGLAGYEQYF.